Presented here are 10 T cell receptor beta chains from one specimen sequenced in a study of T cell repertoires in cytomegalovirus infection. A single record per CDR3 protein comes from TCRdb applying MiXCR to the reads. This sample has about 250,000 distinct CDR3 sequences, with roughly 6.5% found just once. The sequenced sample was PBMCs. Every receptor here comes from a human donor in good health (CMV status not recorded). Some clones in this sample may be carry-over from other donors' samples.

This clonotype has a handful of counts. The chain carries TRBV20-1 and TRBJ2-3, with D unresolved. The CDR3 sequence is 14 residues long. Germline V gene data show CDR1 as DFQATT and CDR2 as SNEGSKA (reference sequence). V gave up 1 base and J gave up 0 bases, with 8 bases separating them. Here the CDR3 DNA reads TGCAGTGCTAGAGCCCCTGGTAGCACAGATACGCAGTATTTT. As protein: CSARAPGSTDTQYF.

This clonotype was observed many times. V and J are TRBV29-1 and TRBJ2-3, with D perhaps assigned TRBD1 or TRBD2 (5 bases each). Germline loops: CDR1 SQVTM, CDR2 ANQGSEA. The CDR3 sequence is 14 residues long. Trimming cost V 7 bases and J 1 base, with 15 bases left between them. CDR3 nucleotide sequence: TGCAGCGCCGAGGGGAGTATCGGCACAGATACGCAGTATTTT. Translation: CSAEGSIGTDTQYF.

This clonotype was picked up many times. The chain couples TRBV6-2 or TRBV6-3 to TRBJ2-3; TRBD2 is a possible D gene (5 bases). This CDR3 spans 14 amino acids. Trimming pared 2 bases from V and 4 bases from J, leaving 10 bases between. Germline V gene lookup returns CDR1 MNHEY and CDR2 SVGEGT. The CDR3 coding sequence is TGTGCCAGCAGTTACGGGATAGCGCCAGATACGCAGTATTTT. Translation: CASSYGIAPDTQYF.

This clonotype was seen at least ten times. This sequence joins TRBV7-9 and TRBJ1-4; a possible D gene is TRBD1 (6 bases). Germline V gene lookup returns CDR1 SEHNR and CDR2 FQNEAQ (reference sequence). V lost 6 bases, J lost 8 bases, and 16 bases lay in between. The CDR3 loop spans 14 amino acids. CDR3: CASSLGANKEKLFF. The CDR3 DNA follows: TGTGCCAGCAGTTTGGGGGCAAATAAAGAAAAACTGTTTTTT.

This clonotype occurred many times. The V gene is TRBV4-1, the J gene TRBJ2-7; unclear D gene. Germline CDR1 reads MGHRA; CDR2 reads YSYEKL. The CDR3 is 13 amino acids. V lost 3 bases and J 0 bases, leaving 6 bases between the germline ends. CDR3 bases: TGCGCCAGCAGCCATGGGGTCTCCTACGAGCAGTACTTC. It specifies CASSHGVSYEQYF.

This clonotype was detected many times. The chain couples TRBV20-1 to TRBJ2-3, with 7 positions matching TRBD1. Trimming took 6 bases from V and 3 from J; bases not matched to a gene: 6. From germline, CDR1 is DFQATT and CDR2 SNEGSKA (reference sequence). The CDR3 is 13 residues long. The CDR3 DNA follows: TGCAGTGCGGCCGGACAGGTTACAGATACGCAGTATTTT. Its protein product is CSAAGQVTDTQYF.

The table lists this clonotype with many counts. The chain has TRBV12-3 or TRBV12-4 and TRBJ1-5; D is undetermined. The CDR3 consists of 13 residues. Trimming took 3 bases from V and 3 from J, leaving 6 bases between them. The CDR3 loop is CASSLQTNQPQHF. The CDR3 DNA sequence: TGTGCCAGCAGTTTGCAGACCAATCAGCCCCAGCATTTT.

This clonotype was counted many times. The rearrangement links TRBV29-1 to TRBJ2-1, with TRBD2 identical over 14 bases. With 5 bases clipped from V and 4 bases from J, the junction kept 7 bases outside the gene matches. The CDR3 has 16 amino acids. Germline CDR1 and CDR2: SQVTM and ANQGSEA. CDR3 DNA sequence: TGCAGCGTTACCGGGACTAGCGGGGGAGTATACAATGAGCAGTTCTTC. Translated, it gives CSVTGTSGGVYNEQFF.

This clonotype was counted only a few times. V and J are TRBV27 and TRBJ2-7; D is ambiguous. Trimming left V 2 bases short and J 0 bases short, with 8 bases between. CDR3 length: 14 residues. CDR1 and CDR2 (germline): MNHEY, SMNVEV (reference sequence). The CDR3 spells CASSLVGYSYEQYF. The CDR3 region has the DNA TGTGCCAGCAGTTTAGTGGGGTACTCCTACGAGCAGTACTTC.

This clonotype appeared a few times. The rearrangement joins TRBV2 to TRBJ2-1; either TRBD1 or TRBD2 may fit D (5 bases each). From germline, CDR1 is SNHLY and CDR2 FYNNEI. With 5 bases removed from V and 4 bases from J, the gap between germline ends came to 12 bases. The CDR3 extends over 14 amino acids. CDR3 protein: CASSTRDPYNEQFF. CDR3 nucleotides: TGTGCCAGCAGTACCCGGGACCCATACAATGAGCAGTTCTTC.